The 6 T cell receptor beta chains in this list originate from one sample, sequenced in a study of T-cell memory formation after mild COVID-19. TCRdb reanalysed the 5' RACE reads using MiXCR and keeps one entry per CDR3 protein. The repertoire includes around 130,000 distinct CDR3 sequences, about 6% of them detected once, and roughly 2% sits in the top ten. The sample consisted of PBMCs or a T cell subset sorted from them (not recorded which). The receptor set was obtained from an adult woman who had mild COVID-19 (a few samples of this study predate the infection). Cell type and time point are not known.

This clonotype has ten or more counts. The J gene is TRBJ2-3, the V gene TRBV4-2; D unresolved. Germline values: CDR1 LGHNA, CDR2 YNFKEQ. V dropped 0 bases and J dropped 1 base, with 11 bases sitting between them. The CDR3 consists of 16 residues. DNA of the CDR3: TGTGCCAGCAGCCAAGATCGAACATGGGGCACAGATACGCAGTATTTT. Encoded protein: CASSQDRTWGTDTQYF.

V and J are TRBV12-3 or TRBV12-4 and TRBJ2-2; possibly TRBD1 or TRBD2 for D (5 bases each). The CDR3 covers 12 residues. V lost 7 bases to trimming and J lost 6 bases, with 9 bases between them. CDR3 nucleotide sequence: TGTGCCAGCACCCGGGGCCCCGGGGAGCTGTTTTTT. Its translation is CASTRGPGELFF.

The chain employs TRBV4-2 and TRBJ1-2; 7 bases are shared with TRBD1. CDR1 is LGHNA and CDR2 is YNFKEQ in the germline V gene. There are 16 residues in the CDR3. V was clipped by 0 bases and J by 0 bases; unmatched bases: 4. CDR3 in DNA: TGTGCCAGCAGCCAAGATGAGGGGACAGCTAACTATGGCTACACCTTC. Translating gives CASSQDEGTANYGYTF.

The rearrangement joins TRBV2 to TRBJ2-5; weak D call: TRBD2 (5 bases). Germline V gene data show CDR1 as SNHLY and CDR2 as FYNNEI. Trimming removed 4 bases at V and 2 bases at J, with 8 bases between. This CDR3 has 13 amino acids. The CDR3 bases are TGTGCCAGCAGTGTTGAGCGGCAAGAGACCCAGTACTTC. The encoded protein is CASSVERQETQYF.

The rearrangement joins TRBV30 to TRBJ1-5; maybe TRBD1 (5 bases). This CDR3 region has 13 residues. Germline assignment: CDR1 GTSNPN and CDR2 SVGIG (reference sequence). The germline V and J ends were trimmed by 2 bases and 2 bases, with 7 bases remaining between them. The CDR3 DNA reads TGTGCCTGGAGTCTAGGGGGCAATCAGCCCCAGCATTTT. Translated, it gives CAWSLGGNQPQHF.

This clonotype was seen a handful of times. The chain recombines TRBV5-1 with TRBJ2-3; TRBD2 matches 7 bases. CDR3 length equals 14 residues. The J segment lost 1 base and the V segment lost 2 bases, leaving 1 base of the junction unmatched. Germline CDR1 SGHRS, CDR2 YFSETQ. CDR3 sequence (DNA): TGCGCCAGCAGCTTTGCGGGGGGCACAGATACGCAGTATTTT. This encodes CASSFAGGTDTQYF.